The 19 T cell receptor beta chains in this list originate from one sample, sequenced in a study of tumor and adjacent non-tumor tissue in lung cancer. A modified ARM-PCR protocol with three rounds of nested PCR amplified TCRbeta. TCRdb re-called the multiplex PCR reads through MiXCR, storing one row per CDR3 protein. The table has about 76,000 distinct CDR3 sequences, around 70% seen once. This sample's RNA came from whole unsorted tissue. Material for sequencing was lung tumor tissue. Receptors originate from a woman between 65 and 79 years old with non-small cell lung cancer.

As concerns this clonotype: As the CDR3 is not closed by the conserved phenylalanine or tryptophan, this likely results from a read error. The V gene is TRBV10-3, the J gene TRBJ2-5, with D maybe TRBD2 (5 bases). The length of the CDR3 is 14 residues. Germline CDR1 reads ENHRY; CDR2 reads SYGVKD. CDR3 sequence (DNA): TGTGCCATCAGTGAGTCAGTACATGGGGAGATCCAGTACTTA. It specifies CAISESVHGEIQYL.

This clonotype was seen repeatedly, ten times or more. The CDR3 sequence: CASSLGQLKEETQYF. In DNA, the CDR3 is TGCGCCAGCAGCTTGGGACAGCTGAAGGAAGAGACCCAGTACTTC. The rearrangement links TRBV5-1 to TRBJ2-5, with D perhaps TRBD1 (5 bases). The germline V and J ends were trimmed by 0 bases and 3 bases, with 12 bases remaining between them. Per germline, CDR1 SGHRS and CDR2 YFSETQ. The CDR3 is made up of 15 amino acids.

Points on this clonotype: One end of the junction does not line up with germline, which may come from a read error. CDR3 bases: TGCAGCGCTGTGACAGGGGAGGCAGGATTCGCCTACGGCTACACATTC. This gives the protein CSAVTGEAGFAYGYTF. The chain employs TRBV29-1 and TRBJ1-2; TRBD1 aligns across 8 bases. The CDR3 covers 16 residues. Per germline, CDR1 SQVTM and CDR2 ANQGSEA.

This clonotype has at least ten counts. The gene calls are TRBV19 and TRBJ1-4; 10 bases are a match to TRBD1. V trimming: 5 bases; J trimming: 1 base; junction bases outside the gene matches: 13. The length of the CDR3 is 19 residues. Germline V gene lookup returns CDR1 LNHDA and CDR2 SQIVND (reference sequence). The CDR3 sequence: CASSPRGQGGLVTNEKLFF. Written as DNA, the CDR3 is TGTGCCAGTAGTCCCCGAGGACAGGGGGGACTTGTAACTAATGAAAAACTGTTTTTT.

The count of this clonotype is one. The germline gene is not matched at one end of the junction; a read error may be the cause. The V and J genes are TRBV5-4 and TRBJ2-2, with D perhaps matching TRBD1 (5 bases). Germline V gives CDR1 SGHNT, CDR2 YYREEE (reference sequence). This CDR3 has 15 residues. CDR3 DNA sequence: TGTGCCAGCAGCGTAGAGCACAGGAACACTGGGGAGCTGTTTTTT. This translates into CASSVEHRNTGELFF.

The chain has TRBV4-2 and TRBJ2-1, with 7 bases identical to TRBD1. CDR1 and CDR2 (germline): LGHNA, YNFKEQ. There are 16 residues in the CDR3. Trimming cost V 6 bases and J 5 bases; bases outside gene matches: 13. CDR3 in DNA: TGTGCCAGCAGTCACGGAATAGGGGGCACTGACAATGAGCAGTTCTTC. It codes for CASSHGIGGTDNEQFF.

To note about this clonotype: Germline and junction disagree at one end, which may indicate a read error. This sequence joins TRBV29-1 and TRBJ2-7; TRBD2 matches 13 bases. From germline, CDR1 is SQVTM and CDR2 ANQGSEA. This CDR3 is built from 15 residues. The CDR3 loop reads CSVAGLAGVPYKQYF. CDR3 nucleotides: TGCAGCGTGGCCGGACTAGCGGGGGTTCCCTACAAGCAGTACTTC.

This clonotype was seen ten or more times. The J gene is TRBJ1-2, the V gene TRBV28; D is undetermined. Trimming took 6 bases from V and 3 from J, leaving 11 bases between them. Germline V gene lookup returns CDR1 MDHEN and CDR2 SYDVKM. This CDR3 comprises 13 residues. The CDR3, as DNA: TGTGCCAGCAGCCGATGGGTGCACTATGGCTACACCTTC. This gives the protein CASSRWVHYGYTF.

The chain is built from TRBV11-3 and TRBJ2-3; possibly TRBD2 for D (6 bases). Trimming stripped 3 bases from V and 9 bases from J, with 16 bases between. Per germline, CDR1 SGHNT and CDR2 YENEEA. This CDR3 is built from 14 residues. The CDR3 DNA sequence: TGTGCCAGCAGCTTTGACACTAGCACTGAGACGCAGTATTTT. Its protein is CASSFDTSTETQYF.

This clonotype was recorded at least ten times. CDR3 sequence: CAISANNRALKDYEQYF. The CDR3 region has the DNA TGTGCCATCAGTGCCAACAACCGGGCCCTCAAGGACTACGAGCAGTACTTC. This chain links TRBV10-3 with TRBJ2-7; D is uncertain. V was shortened by 4 bases and J by 3 bases, with 22 bases between the two germline ends. The germline V gene encodes CDR1 ENHRY and CDR2 SYGVKD. The CDR3 has 17 residues.

On this clonotype: A junction boundary mismatches the germline segment, possibly from a read error. This chain connects TRBV6-1 to TRBJ2-1; D gene uncertain. The CDR3 length is 13 residues. CDR1 and CDR2 (germline): MNHNS, SASEGT. The DNA for the CDR3 is TGTACCAGCAGTGAACGTGGGCGGAATGAGCAGTTCTTC. It specifies CTSSERGRNEQFF.

In regard to this clonotype: One end of the junction fails to match germline, which may point to a read error. V is TRBV10-3 and J is TRBJ2-3; 16 bases line up with TRBD2. Germline V gene lookup returns CDR1 ENHRY and CDR2 SYGVKD. The CDR3 spans 20 residues. The CDR3 sequence is CAISDLVGLAGGSRRDTQYF. The CDR3 DNA reads TGTGCCATCAGTGATCTCGTGGGACTAGCGGGAGGGAGCCGCAGAGATACACAGTATTTT.

This clonotype has a single count. The chain joins TRBV12-3 or TRBV12-4 to TRBJ2-5; no firm D call. Trimming shortened V by 5 bases and J by 2 bases, and 12 bases separated the two germline ends. This CDR3 comprises 14 residues. The CDR3 here is CASSIPGWQETQYF. CDR3 DNA: TGTGCCAGCAGTATTCCTGGCTGGCAAGAGACCCAGTACTTC.

About this clonotype: Since a much larger clone is just one base distant, this may be a read error. V and J are TRBV28 and TRBJ1-5; D gene ambiguous. The germline CDR1 and CDR2 sequences are MDHEN and SYDVKM. The CDR3 extends over 14 amino acids. The CDR3 DNA sequence: TGTGCCAGCGGGGAAGAGGGCTGGGATCAGCCCCAGCAATTT. Its protein is CASGEEGWDQPQQF.

This clonotype was picked up one time. Just one base apart from a much larger clone, this may be a read error. This chain links TRBV20-1 with TRBJ2-7; D is ambiguous. V lost 7 bases and J 3 bases, leaving 10 bases between the germline ends. The CDR3 contains 11 residues. From germline, CDR1 is DFQATT and CDR2 SNEGSKA (reference sequence). In DNA form, the CDR3 reads TGCAGTGTTCAAAAGTTCTACGAGCAGTACTTC. Protein product: CSVQKFYEQYF.

Many counts were recorded for this clonotype. The chain employs TRBV5-4 and TRBJ2-1, with TRBD2 matching 7 bases. CDR1 SGHNT and CDR2 YYREEE come from the germline V gene (reference sequence). With V trimmed by 3 bases and J by 8 bases, 5 bases remained unmatched. This CDR3 is built from 13 residues. The CDR3 protein is CASSWAREYEQFF. CDR3 DNA sequence: TGTGCCAGCAGCTGGGCGCGGGAGTATGAGCAGTTCTTC.

The CDR3 region is CISSPGTGRYEQYF. The CDR3 DNA reads TGTATCAGCAGCCCCGGGACGGGGCGCTACGAGCAGTACTTC. The V call is TRBV6-5, the J call TRBJ2-7; TRBD1 or TRBD2 may be the D gene (5 bases each). This CDR3 is 14 amino acids long. The V gene's germline CDR1 is MNHEY and CDR2 SVGAGI.

In its sample, this clonotype was seen a few times. A much bigger clone sits one base away, suggesting this may be a read error. This chain uses TRBV29-1 with TRBJ2-1, with D perhaps matching TRBD2 (5 bases). The CDR3 has 12 amino acids. V was cut by 8 bases and J by 5 bases, with 13 bases left in between. Germline-derived CDR1 and CDR2 are SQVTM and ANQGSEA. CDR3 DNA: TGCAGCACCGCTGACGGGGACAATGAGCAGTTCTTC. Translation: CSTADGDNEQFF.

On this clonotype itself: A read error may be the cause here, since a much bigger clone is one base away. The chain employs TRBV28 and TRBJ1-2, with TRBD1 identical over 7 bases. Germline assignment: CDR1 MDHEN and CDR2 SYDVKM. The length of the CDR3 is 14 residues. CDR3 protein: CASSQGGQEYDYTF. Here the CDR3 DNA reads TGTGCCAGCAGTCAGGGGGGTCAGGAATATGACTACACCTTC.